Presented here are 18 T cell receptor beta chains from one specimen sequenced in a study of cytomegalovirus exposure and HLA in healthy donors (dated by TCRdb to 2015 to 2018). Receptor amplification or capture employed the immunoSEQ multiplex PCR assay. A mixture of 60 forward primers for TCR Vbeta segments and 13 reverse primers for TCR Jbeta segments was used in the multiplex PCR. As stored in TCRdb, this immuneACCESS dataset retains in-frame rearrangements with V and J assigned. A fraction of the clones does not appear; measured against another copy, unresolved V genes explain less than half of the discrepancy, and the remainder lacks a known reason. This sample lists under 150,000 clones; approximately 80% were detected once. Together, the top ten hold roughly 1.3% of the sample. The sample taken for sequencing was PBMCs. These receptors came from a male donor in good health and CMV-seropositive.

The chain is built from TRBV19 and TRBJ1-1; D is ambiguous. The ends were cut back, 6 bases at V and 1 base at J, with 12 bases in the middle. Germline V gene sequence: CDR1 LNHDA, CDR2 SQIVND (reference sequence). CDR3 length equals 14 residues. In DNA form, the CDR3 reads TGTGCCAGTAGCCCGTACGGGGAGAACACTGAAGCTTTCTTT. Translation: CASSPYGENTEAFF.

This clone appeared a single time. The genes are TRBV13 and TRBJ2-1; TRBD2 matches 8 bases. CDR3 length: 15 residues. Germline CDR1 PRHDT, CDR2 FYEKMQ (reference sequence). The ends lost 1 base at V and 4 bases at J; junction bases unmatched: 3. The CDR3 DNA reads as TGTGCCAGCAGCTTAGCTGGCGGGGGGTACAATGAGCAGTTCTTC. Residues: CASSLAGGGYNEQFF.

In this sample, this clone turned up a few times. The V and J genes are TRBV12-5 and TRBJ2-1, with D perhaps TRBD2 (6 bases). Germline values: CDR1 LGHNT, CDR2 FRNRAP. This CDR3 is 17 amino acids long. V was cut by 0 bases and J by 0 bases, with 12 bases left in between. CDR3 region: CASGLVLEGSSYNEQFF. CDR3 DNA sequence: TGTGCTAGTGGTTTGGTACTGGAGGGAAGCTCCTACAATGAGCAGTTCTTC.

V is TRBV7-2 and J is TRBJ1-3; weak D call: TRBD1 (6 bases). Trimming cost V 6 bases and J 4 bases, with 22 bases left between them. In germline, CDR1 is SGHTA, CDR2 FQGNSA. The CDR3 is 17 residues long. CDR3 nucleotide sequence: TGTGCCAGCAGGCGAAAAACAGGGCTAACGGCCGGAAACACCATATATTTT. Amino acid sequence: CASRRKTGLTAGNTIYF.

The chain is built from TRBV29-1 and TRBJ2-3, with D unresolved. CDR3 length equals 13 residues. Trimming removed 0 bases from V and 6 bases from J, with 10 bases in between. CDR1 is SQVTM, CDR2 ANQGSEA, per germline. The DNA of the CDR3 is TGCAGCGTTGAAGATCTTCGTCGGGATACGCAGTATTTT. Amino acids: CSVEDLRRDTQYF.

This clone was detected a few times. This chain connects TRBV9 to TRBJ2-3; 9 bases agree with TRBD2. The V gene's germline CDR1 is SGDLS and CDR2 YYNGEE. The CDR3 extends over 16 amino acids. J lost 1 base, V lost 3 bases, and 6 bases had no gene match. The CDR3 DNA reads as TGTGCCAGCAGCGACCTTAGCGGGAGACGCACAGATACGCAGTATTTT. Translated: CASSDLSGRRTDTQYF.

The genes are TRBV7-9 and TRBJ1-5, with D possibly matching TRBD1 (6 bases). CDR3 length: 14 amino acids. Germline V gene data show CDR1 as SEHNR and CDR2 as FQNEAQ (reference sequence). The V gene lost 5 bases and the J gene lost 7 bases, with 15 bases spanning the gap. CDR3 sequence reads: CASSITGIGQPQHF. Here the CDR3 DNA reads TGTGCCAGCAGCATAACAGGGATTGGACAGCCCCAGCATTTT.

The chain links TRBV2 to TRBJ2-5, with D possibly matching TRBD2 (5 bases). Germline values: CDR1 SNHLY, CDR2 FYNNEI. Trimming took 3 bases from V and 0 from J, leaving 8 bases between them. This CDR3 contains 14 residues. The CDR3 nucleotides read TGTGCCAGCAGTGAGTCGGGAAACCAAGAGACCCAGTACTTC. Its translation is CASSESGNQETQYF.

This chain joins TRBV6-8 and TRBJ2-7; D remains unclear. V was clipped by 8 bases and J by 3 bases, with 14 bases between them. This CDR3 has 13 residues. Germline values: CDR1 MNHGY, CDR2 SAAAGT. The CDR3 loop is CASQPHSGYEQYF. In DNA, the CDR3 is TGTGCCAGCCAGCCCCACTCGGGCTACGAGCAGTACTTC.

The chain is built from TRBV28 and TRBJ1-1; D gene uncertain. Germline CDR1 MDHEN, CDR2 SYDVKM. The CDR3 sequence is 16 residues long. Trimming pared 1 base from V and 7 bases from J, leaving 19 bases between. The CDR3 reads CASSLSILIGGGEAFF. The CDR3 coding sequence is TGTGCCAGCAGTTTATCGATTTTGATCGGAGGTGGTGAAGCTTTCTTT.

This chain joins TRBV7-3 and TRBJ2-7; D possibly corresponds to TRBD1 (5 bases). Germline assignment: CDR1 SGHTA and CDR2 FQGTGA. CDR3 length: 13 amino acids. Trimming shortened V by 0 bases and J by 6 bases, and 9 bases separated the two germline ends. CDR3 sequence reads: CASSLTLTGEQYF. The CDR3 DNA is TGTGCCAGCAGCTTAACGCTTACAGGCGAGCAGTACTTC.

A few counts support this clone. The chain is built from TRBV5-1 and TRBJ2-5; 15 positions agree with TRBD2. V lost 4 bases, J lost 5 bases, and 6 bases stayed unmatched. Germline values: CDR1 SGHRS, CDR2 YFSETQ. The CDR3 contains 16 residues. CDR3 protein: CASSTGTSGGLETQYF. In DNA form, the CDR3 reads TGCGCCAGCAGCACGGGGACTAGCGGGGGGCTGGAGACCCAGTACTTC. The variable domain in full, with the rest retrieved from reference TRBV5-1 and TRBJ2-5, is KAGVTQTPRYLIKTRGQQVTLSCSPISGHRSVSWYQQTPGQGLQFLFEYFSETQRNKGNFPGRFSGRQFSNSRSEMNVSTLELGDSALYLCASSTGTSGGLETQYFGPGTRLLVL.

The genes are TRBV6-5 and TRBJ2-1, with D possibly matching TRBD2 (7 bases). Germline lookup yields CDR1 MNHEY and CDR2 SVGAGI. The V end lost 2 bases, the J end lost 7 bases, and 12 bases lay between the germline ends. CDR3 size: 14 residues. The CDR3 sequence: CASSYGAGANEQFF. The CDR3 region has the DNA TGTGCCAGCAGTTACGGTGCGGGGGCTAATGAGCAGTTCTTC.

The chain links TRBV6-6 to TRBJ2-1; perhaps TRBD2 as D (5 bases). With 7 bases removed from V and 0 bases from J, the gap between germline ends came to 13 bases. Germline V lookup: CDR1 MNHNY, CDR2 SVGAGI (reference sequence). The CDR3 is 15 amino acids. CDR3 loop: CASTMRLSSYNEQFF. CDR3 sequence (DNA): TGTGCCAGCACCATGAGACTAAGCTCCTACAATGAGCAGTTCTTC.

Concerning this clone: At one of its ends the junction is not consistent with the germline gene, which may arise from a read error. The chain uses TRBV6-1 and TRBJ2-1; perhaps TRBD1 as D (6 bases). CDR1 and CDR2 from the germline V gene are MNHNS and SASEGT. The CDR3 spans 15 residues. CDR3 DNA: TGTGCCAGCAGTTTCGGACAGAGGTCCTCCAATGAGCAGTTCTTC. Amino acids: CASSFGQRSSNEQFF.

This clone was seen only a few times. Here the CDR3 reads CSVEGLAGASYEQYF. The CDR3 bases are TGCAGCGTTGAAGGACTAGCGGGGGCCTCCTACGAGCAGTACTTC. The J gene is TRBJ2-7, the V gene TRBV29-1; TRBD2 aligns across 12 bases. Germline V gene sequence: CDR1 SQVTM, CDR2 ANQGSEA. CDR3 size: 15 residues. Losses at the gene ends were 1 base for V and 0 bases for J; bases not matched to a gene: 1.

V and J are TRBV19 and TRBJ2-1; D is unclear. V lost 1 base, J lost 9 bases, and 16 bases lay in between. The CDR3 consists of 15 residues. Germline CDR1 reads LNHDA; CDR2 reads SQIVND (reference sequence). The DNA of the CDR3 is TGTGCCAGTAGTATAGGTCTAGTTGGAAGTGGTGAGCAGTTCTTC. Its protein is CASSIGLVGSGEQFF. Using reference TRBV19 and TRBJ2-1 for the parts outside the CDR3, the full variable domain is DGGITQSPKYLFRKEGQNVTLSCEQNLNHDAMYWYRQDPGQGLRLIYYSQIVNDFQKGDIAEGYSVSREKKESFPLTVTSAQKNPTAFYLCASSIGLVGSGEQFFGPGTRLTVL.

The V call is TRBV10-3, the J call TRBJ1-1; a weak D match, TRBD1 (5 bases). The CDR3 spans 15 residues. In germline, CDR1 is ENHRY, CDR2 SYGVKD. V shed 4 bases and J shed 1 base, with 13 bases lying between them. The CDR3 reads CAISGEGRANTEAFF. The CDR3 DNA reads TGTGCCATCAGTGGTGAAGGCAGGGCGAACACTGAAGCTTTCTTT.